These 16 T cell receptor beta chains were sequenced from one sample in a study of T cell repertoires in cytomegalovirus infection. TCRdb reprocessed the reads with MiXCR, giving one entry per CDR3 protein. The sample shows fewer than 200,000 distinct CDR3 sequences, about 20% of them seen only once. The sample comprised PBMCs. These receptors came from a human donor in good health (CMV status not recorded). Some clones in this sample may be carry-over from other donors' samples.

This clonotype came up many times. This sequence joins TRBV7-2 and TRBJ1-1; D is unresolved. CDR3 size: 13 residues. Germline-derived CDR1 and CDR2 are SGHTA and FQGNSA. V lost 0 bases, J lost 4 bases, and 6 bases lay in between. The CDR3 spells CASSLAGPTEAFF. CDR3 nucleotides: TGTGCCAGCAGCTTAGCAGGGCCCACTGAAGCTTTCTTT.

A few counts support this clonotype. V is TRBV7-9 and J is TRBJ1-5; D is unclear. Germline loops: CDR1 SEHNR, CDR2 FQNEAQ (reference sequence). The CDR3 sequence is 17 residues long. Trimming left V 4 bases short and J 9 bases short, with 25 bases between. This CDR3 is CASSSPRETEVERPQHF. CDR3 nucleotide sequence: TGTGCCAGCAGCTCGCCTAGGGAGACGGAGGTGGAAAGGCCCCAGCATTTT.

The V call is TRBV2, the J call TRBJ2-6; D tentatively reads TRBD1 or TRBD2 (6 bases each). The germline V gene encodes CDR1 SNHLY and CDR2 FYNNEI. CDR3 length: 18 residues. V was pared by 7 bases and J by 0 bases, with 19 bases between. CDR3 DNA sequence: TGTGCCAGCACCCTCCCCCCCGGGGGCTCCTCTGGGGCCAACGTCCTGACTTTC. Its translation is CASTLPPGGSSGANVLTF.

The chain has TRBV5-6 and TRBJ1-1; tentatively, D is TRBD1 (6 bases). Trimming stripped 7 bases from V and 2 bases from J, with 12 bases between. The germline CDR1 and CDR2 sequences are SGHDT and YYEEEE. The CDR3 consists of 13 residues. The CDR3 sequence: CASQAGENTEAFF. Written as DNA, the CDR3 is TGTGCCAGCCAAGCAGGGGAAAACACTGAAGCTTTCTTT.

This clonotype was picked up many times. The rearrangement uses TRBV7-2 and TRBJ1-1; tentative D call: TRBD1 (5 bases). Germline loops: CDR1 SGHTA, CDR2 FQGNSA. The germline V and J ends were trimmed by 5 bases and 1 base, with 8 bases remaining between them. The CDR3 spans 13 residues. Here the CDR3 DNA reads TGTGCCAGCAGCACTCAGGGGAACACTGAAGCTTTCTTT. The encoded protein is CASSTQGNTEAFF.

Note on this clonotype: The junction shows a germline mismatch at one end, possibly a read error. V usage is TRBV13 and J usage is TRBJ1-4; no firm D call. CDR3 length equals 17 residues. Germline loops: CDR1 PRHDT, CDR2 FYEKMQ (reference sequence). The CDR3 region is CASNLGSRRATNEKLFF. In DNA form, the CDR3 reads TGTGCCAGCAACTTAGGCTCCCGCCGAGCAACTAATGAAAAACTGTTTTTT.

This clonotype was seen more than once but under ten times. The rearrangement uses TRBV29-1 and TRBJ2-3, with D unresolved. The V and J ends lost 1 base and 6 bases respectively, with 8 bases between them. From germline, CDR1 is SQVTM and CDR2 ANQGSEA. The CDR3 totals 12 residues. The CDR3 is CSVEVLQDTQYF. The CDR3 coding sequence is TGCAGCGTTGAAGTCCTTCAGGATACGCAGTATTTT.

The chain uses TRBV7-8 and TRBJ1-4; tentatively, D is TRBD1 (5 bases). Trimming shortened V by 1 base and J by 4 bases, and 16 bases separated the two germline ends. This CDR3 region has 17 residues. Germline V CDR1 and CDR2: SGHVS, FQNEAQ. The CDR3 DNA reads as TGTGCCAGCAGCTTAGTGTCCACGGGGGTCGATAATGAAAAACTGTTTTTT. As protein: CASSLVSTGVDNEKLFF.

The chain has TRBV12-3 or TRBV12-4 and TRBJ2-5; TRBD2 matches at 12 bases. The CDR3 runs 15 residues. With V trimmed by 5 bases and J by 4 bases, 5 bases remained unmatched. The DNA for the CDR3 is TGTGCCAGCAGTCGACCGGGACTAGCGGGAGAGACCCAGTACTTC. This codes for CASSRPGLAGETQYF.

This clonotype was counted many times. The J gene is TRBJ2-1, the V gene TRBV12-3 or TRBV12-4, with a possible D match to TRBD2 (6 bases). V was cut by 4 bases and J by 8 bases, with 21 bases left in between. This CDR3 is built from 16 residues. The CDR3 loop is CASSSARDSTGYEQFF. CDR3 sequence (DNA): TGTGCCAGCAGTTCCGCAAGGGACTCAACAGGCTATGAGCAGTTCTTC.

This clonotype was recorded only once. The chain combines TRBV6-1 with TRBJ1-5, with D possibly matching TRBD1 (6 bases). The CDR3 contains 16 residues. Germline CDR1 MNHNS, CDR2 SASEGT. V was clipped by 1 base and J by 2 bases, with 12 bases between them. Written as DNA, the CDR3 is TGTGCCAGCAGTGAAGAGGGGGGCCGGGGCAATCAGCCCCAGCATTTT. It translates to CASSEEGGRGNQPQHF.

Many counts were recorded for this clonotype. The CDR3 nucleotides are TGTGCCAGCAGCTTGCGAAGCTCCTACGAGCAGTACTTC. Translating it yields CASSLRSSYEQYF. The rearrangement uses TRBV11-2 and TRBJ2-7; D uncertain. Trimming took 3 bases from V and 0 from J, leaving 6 bases between them. Germline assignment: CDR1 SGHAT and CDR2 FQNNGV. This CDR3 spans 13 amino acids.

The chain has TRBV7-4 and TRBJ2-7, with 7 positions matching TRBD1. The CDR3 spans 15 residues. Per germline, CDR1 SGHVT and CDR2 SQSDAQ. V shed 0 bases and J 2 bases; nucleotides not matched to a gene: 4. CDR3 region: CASSLAGTDAYEQYF. In DNA, the CDR3 is TGTGCCAGCAGCTTAGCCGGGACAGATGCCTACGAGCAGTACTTC.

This clonotype appeared a single time. The gene calls are TRBV5-1 and TRBJ1-6; unclear D gene. CDR1 and CDR2 from the germline V gene are SGHRS and YFSETQ. With 0 bases removed from V and 7 bases from J, the gap between germline ends came to 11 bases. The CDR3 has 15 residues. The DNA for the CDR3 is TGCGCCAGCAGCTTGGAGGGAATAGGCAATTCACCCCTCCACTTT. Translating it yields CASSLEGIGNSPLHF.

This clonotype came up a few times. The gene calls are TRBV20-1 and TRBJ2-7; 8 bases map to TRBD1. Germline CDR1 reads DFQATT; CDR2 reads SNEGSKA (reference sequence). This CDR3 has 14 residues. The J segment lost 1 base and the V segment lost 3 bases, leaving 5 bases of the junction unmatched. The CDR3 spells CSARTGTGSYEQYF. CDR3 DNA sequence: TGCAGTGCTAGGACCGGGACAGGTTCCTACGAGCAGTACTTC.

The chain links TRBV20-1 to TRBJ1-1, with 12 bases that match TRBD1. The CDR3 spans 12 residues. V gave up 6 bases and J gave up 7 bases; unmatched junction bases: 3. Germline CDR1 and CDR2: DFQATT and SNEGSKA (reference sequence). In nucleotides, the CDR3 is TGCAGTGCCGGGACAGGGGGCATTGAAGCTTTCTTT. It yields the protein CSAGTGGIEAFF.